The T cell receptor beta chain under discussion was sequenced for a study of blood T cell repertoires in COVID-19. This clone came up once. CDR1 is DFQATT, CDR2 SNEGSKA, per germline (reference sequence). After removal of 3 bases from V and 5 bases from J, the junction contained 5 bases not matched to a gene. The CDR3 runs to 14 residues. As processed by the authors: How many nucleated cells were present was estimated from reference gene primer amplification. Assay used: immunoSEQ multiplex PCR; TCRdb lists only in-frame clones, some missing. The D gene and trimming were derived from the DNA, and the V and J assignments and clone size from that table. The sample has tens of thousands of clones; 88% are singletons.

The sample comprised peripheral blood. The V and J genes are TRBV20-1 and TRBJ2-1, with 9 nucleotides matching TRBD2. This sequence was found in a human donor in a cohort sampled during active COVID-19. In DNA, the CDR3 is TGCAGTGCTAGTAGCGGGAGTAGGGACAATGAGCAGTTCTTC. It is translated as CSASSGSRDNEQFF.